This T cell receptor (beta chain) came from a study of blood T cell repertoires in COVID-19. Whole-study context: Whether acute or convalescent, the COVID-19 samples came from the United States, Italy and Spain. In each case, the material was cDNA or gDNA derived from T cells, B-cell-depleted T cells, or PBMCs.

Per the study methods: Estimates of nucleated cell counts were drawn from the amplification of reference gene primers. Clones were sequenced by immunoSEQ multiplex PCR, and TCRdb holds only the in-frame ones, with some missing. V and J calls and clone size are given by that table; D and trimming were obtained from the DNA. The top ten hold approximately 7% of the sample, which has under 200,000 clones, approximately 86% seen once. Trimming removed 4 bases from V and 4 bases from J; junction bases left unmatched: 8. CDR1 SGHRS and CDR2 YFSETQ come from the germline V gene. CDR3 length: 16 residues. The sequenced sample was peripheral blood. The receptor's source is a man aged 50 or older with active or convalescent COVID-19. This chain uses TRBV5-1 with TRBJ2-1, with 10 positions matching TRBD2. The CDR3 sequence: CASSTASGGGYNEQFF. CDR3 nucleotide sequence: TGCGCCAGCAGCACCGCTAGCGGGGGAGGTTACAATGAGCAGTTCTTC.